Listed below are T cell receptor beta chains from one sample, sequenced in a study of beta chain features in type 1 diabetes. TCRdb keeps only in-frame clones here, not all; method: immunoSEQ multiplex PCR. The sample has 680,000 or so clones, roughly 13% seen once. The sequencing sample was made of naive CD4+ T cells from blood. Source of these receptors: a man aged 18 to 29 with type 1 diabetes. CDR3s include the opening cysteine and the closing phenylalanine or tryptophan. The D gene is left open where the match is weak. The size field is filled for only some rows; it gives once, few, many or a size class.

d_call j_call clone_size v_call cdr3_aa cdr3_nt
TRBD2 TRBJ2-1 few TRBV7-2 CATAASGGRYNEQFF TGTGCCACCGCGGCTAGCGGGGGGCGGTACAATGAGCAGTTCTTC
TRBD1 TRBJ2-4 few TRBV29-1 CSVFDRVESSTKNIQYF TGCAGCGTTTTCGACAGGGTCGAAAGCTCCACCAAAAACATTCAGTACTTC
- TRBJ1-5 - TRBV11-2 CASSLGFRQPQHF TGTGCCAGCAGCTTAGGATTCCGTCAGCCCCAGCATTTT
TRBD2 TRBJ2-1 few TRBV5-1 CASSSSGTSGVNEQFF TGCGCCAGCAGCTCCTCCGGGACTAGCGGGGTGAATGAGCAGTTCTTC
- TRBJ1-3 few TRBV30 CAWSVQAGGGNTIYF TGTGCCTGGAGTGTACAAGCCGGAGGGGGAAACACCATATATTTT
- TRBJ2-7 few TRBV7-9 CASSSPLEGEQYF TGTGCCAGCAGCTCCCCCTTAGAGGGCGAGCAGTACTTC
- TRBJ2-6 - TRBV30 CAWDLSQGANVLTF TGTGCCTGGGATCTATCCCAGGGGGCCAACGTCCTGACTTTC
TRBD1 TRBJ1-5 - TRBV19 CASSGGTVLSNQPQHF TGTGCCAGTAGCGGAGGGACAGTACTTAGCAATCAGCCCCAGCATTTT
- TRBJ2-2 - TRBV27 CASSLRAVNTGELFF TGTGCCAGCAGTTTACGGGCAGTGAACACCGGGGAGCTGTTTTTT
- TRBJ2-1 - TRBV27 CASSESNWYNEQFF TGTGCCAGCAGTGAAAGCAACTGGTACAATGAGCAGTTCTTC
TRBD2 TRBJ2-1 - TRBV10-3 CAISGRAGDNEQFF TGTGCCATCAGTGGCAGAGCGGGGGACAATGAGCAGTTCTTC
- TRBJ1-2 - TRBV27 CATREGHGYTF TGTGCCACCCGAGAGGGTCACGGCTACACCTTC
- TRBJ2-7 few TRBV7-9 CASSLAAEQYF TGTGCCAGCAGCTTAGCTGCGGAGCAGTACTTC
- TRBJ1-2 - TRBV19 CASSTRTVNYGYTF TGTGCCAGTAGTACCCGGACTGTGAACTATGGCTACACCTTC
- TRBJ1-2 - TRBV28 CASYRGAPNYGYTF TGTGCCAGCTACCGGGGGGCCCCTAACTATGGCTACACCTTC